This T cell receptor (beta chain) derives from a study of T cells in localized non-small cell lung cancer. General study points: Clonality peaked in uninvolved adjacent lung rather than tumor. There were a median 57 of the top 100 tumor clones appearing in adjacent lung. Since sequencing was restricted to only one region of the tumor, intratumor heterogeneity remains a possibility.

The assay was immunoSEQ multiplex PCR, and TCRdb's table has in-frame clones only and misses some. Of 75,000 to 95,000 clones listed, 87% are singletons. Note on this clone: Its matching antigen is unknown.

The V segment lost 5 bases and the J segment 8 bases; nucleotides outside the gene matches: 11. Germline V gives CDR1 SNHLY, CDR2 FYNNEI. This CDR3 has 15 residues. The specimen comprised peripheral blood, sampled before any cancer treatment. The genes are TRBV2 and TRBJ2-4; 8 nucleotides align to TRBD2. This sequence originates from a man between 40 and 70 years old with stage I squamous cell lung carcinoma. CDR3 sequence: CASSPLRGGRDIQYF. CDR3 bases: TGTGCCAGCAGTCCCCTCCGGGGGGGCAGGGACATTCAGTACTTC.